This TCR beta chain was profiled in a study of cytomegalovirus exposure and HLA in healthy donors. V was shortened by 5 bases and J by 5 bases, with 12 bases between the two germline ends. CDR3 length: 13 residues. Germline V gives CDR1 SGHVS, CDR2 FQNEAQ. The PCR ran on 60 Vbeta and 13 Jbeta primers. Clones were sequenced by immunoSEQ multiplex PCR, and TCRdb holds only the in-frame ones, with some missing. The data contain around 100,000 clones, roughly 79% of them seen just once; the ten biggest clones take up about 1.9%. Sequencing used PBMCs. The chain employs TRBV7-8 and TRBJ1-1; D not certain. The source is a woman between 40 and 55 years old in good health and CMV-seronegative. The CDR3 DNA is TGTGCCAGCAGCCCCCCTTACGGGACTGAAGCTTTCTTT. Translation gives CASSPPYGTEAFF.